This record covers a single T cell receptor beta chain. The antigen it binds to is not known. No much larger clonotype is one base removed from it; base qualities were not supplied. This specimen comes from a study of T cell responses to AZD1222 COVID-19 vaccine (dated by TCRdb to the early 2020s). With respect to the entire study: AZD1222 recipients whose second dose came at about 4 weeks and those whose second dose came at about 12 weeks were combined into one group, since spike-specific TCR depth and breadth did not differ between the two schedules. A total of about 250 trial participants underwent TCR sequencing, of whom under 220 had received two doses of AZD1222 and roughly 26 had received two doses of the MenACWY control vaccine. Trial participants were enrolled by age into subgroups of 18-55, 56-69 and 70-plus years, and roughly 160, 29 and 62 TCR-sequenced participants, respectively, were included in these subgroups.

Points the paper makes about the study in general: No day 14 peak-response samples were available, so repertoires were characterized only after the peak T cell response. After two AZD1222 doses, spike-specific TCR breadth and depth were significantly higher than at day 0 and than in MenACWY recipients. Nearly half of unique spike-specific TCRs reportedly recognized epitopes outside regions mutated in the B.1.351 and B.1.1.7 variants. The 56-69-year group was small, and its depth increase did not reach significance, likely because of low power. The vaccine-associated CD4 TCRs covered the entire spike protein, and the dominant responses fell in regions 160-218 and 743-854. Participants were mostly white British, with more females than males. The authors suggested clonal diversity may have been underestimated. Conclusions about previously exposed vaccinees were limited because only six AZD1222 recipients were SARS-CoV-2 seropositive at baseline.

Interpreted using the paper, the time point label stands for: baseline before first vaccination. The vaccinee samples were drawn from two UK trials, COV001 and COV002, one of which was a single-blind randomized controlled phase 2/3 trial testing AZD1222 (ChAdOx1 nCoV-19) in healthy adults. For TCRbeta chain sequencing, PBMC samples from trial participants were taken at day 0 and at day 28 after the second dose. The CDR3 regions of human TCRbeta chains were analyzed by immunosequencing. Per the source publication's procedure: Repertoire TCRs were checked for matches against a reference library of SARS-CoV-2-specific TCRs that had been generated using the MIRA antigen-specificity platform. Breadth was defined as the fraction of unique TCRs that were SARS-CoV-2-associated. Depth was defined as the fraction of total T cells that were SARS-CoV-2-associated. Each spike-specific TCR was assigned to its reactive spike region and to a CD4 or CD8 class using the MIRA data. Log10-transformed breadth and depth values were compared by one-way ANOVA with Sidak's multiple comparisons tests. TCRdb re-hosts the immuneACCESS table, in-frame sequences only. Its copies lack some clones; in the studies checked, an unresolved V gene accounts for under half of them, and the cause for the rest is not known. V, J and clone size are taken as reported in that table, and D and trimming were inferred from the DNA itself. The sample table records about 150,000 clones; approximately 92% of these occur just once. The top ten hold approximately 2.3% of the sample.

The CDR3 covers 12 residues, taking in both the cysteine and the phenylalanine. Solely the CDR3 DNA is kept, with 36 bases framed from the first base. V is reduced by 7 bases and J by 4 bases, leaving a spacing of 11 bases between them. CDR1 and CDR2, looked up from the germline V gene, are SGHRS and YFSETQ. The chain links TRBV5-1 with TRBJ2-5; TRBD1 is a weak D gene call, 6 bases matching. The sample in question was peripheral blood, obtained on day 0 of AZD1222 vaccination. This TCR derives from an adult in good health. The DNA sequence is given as TGCGCCAGCCAGGGGCAAGGAGAGACCCAGTACTTC. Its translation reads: CASQGQGETQYF.